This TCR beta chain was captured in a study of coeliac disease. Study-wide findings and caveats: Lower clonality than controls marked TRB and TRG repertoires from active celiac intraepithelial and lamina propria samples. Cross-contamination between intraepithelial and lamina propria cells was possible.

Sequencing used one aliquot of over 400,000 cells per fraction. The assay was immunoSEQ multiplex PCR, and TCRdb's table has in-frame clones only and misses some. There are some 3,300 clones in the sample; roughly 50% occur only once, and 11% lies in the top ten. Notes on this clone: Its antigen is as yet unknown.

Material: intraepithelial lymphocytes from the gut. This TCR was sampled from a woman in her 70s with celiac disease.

The CDR3 region is CASSAQGGDTQYF. The CDR3 DNA reads TGTGCCAGCAGCGCTCAGGGGGGAGATACGCAGTATTTT. The chain joins TRBV9 to TRBJ2-3; maybe TRBD1 (7 bases). V was pared by 3 bases and J by 5 bases, with 10 bases between. The CDR3 is made up of 13 amino acids. The germline CDR1 and CDR2 sequences are SGDLS and YYNGEE.